These 30 T cell receptor beta chains share one sample of origin, sequenced in a study of cytomegalovirus exposure and HLA in healthy donors. The study ran its PCR with 60 Vbeta and 13 Jbeta primers. TCRdb's table, derived via immunoSEQ multiplex PCR, lists solely in-frame clones and lacks some. The sample yields about 160,000 clones, 70% to 90% seen once. The sample was PBMCs. The receptors come from a woman aged 25-40 years in good health and CMV-seropositive.

The V and J genes are TRBV15 and TRBJ2-1; possibly TRBD1 for D (8 bases). The V and J ends lost 8 bases and 6 bases respectively, with 14 bases between them. The length of the CDR3 is 13 residues. The germline V gene encodes CDR1 LNHNV and CDR2 YYDKDF (reference sequence). DNA for the CDR3: TGTGCCACCGGGAACAGGGGGGGCAATGAGCAGTTCTTC. Translating gives CATGNRGGNEQFF.

This CDR3 reads CASSFVSGVYLDYGYTF. The DNA of the CDR3 is TGTGCCAGCAGCTTCGTCAGCGGGGTCTATCTGGACTATGGCTACACCTTC. The V and J genes are TRBV7-9 and TRBJ1-2; D remains ambiguous. Germline assignment: CDR1 SEHNR and CDR2 FQNEAQ (reference sequence). CDR3 length: 17 amino acids. Trimming shortened V by 3 bases and J by 3 bases, and 20 bases separated the two germline ends.

There are a few counts of this clone. The chain carries TRBV5-6 and TRBJ2-7; 8 bases align to TRBD1. The CDR3 sequence is 15 residues long. V shed 4 bases, J shed 5 bases, and the junction held 11 bases outside the gene matches. Germline assignment: CDR1 SGHDT and CDR2 YYEEEE. Written as DNA, the CDR3 is TGTGCCAGCAGCAGCCGGACAGGGCTGAGGGACGAGCAGTACTTC. Its protein product is CASSSRTGLRDEQYF.

The chain joins TRBV10-3 to TRBJ1-5; 7 bases match TRBD1. J gave up 10 bases and V 4 bases, and 7 bases lay outside the gene matches. From germline, CDR1 is ENHRY and CDR2 SYGVKD. The CDR3 has 13 residues. CDR3 nucleotides: TGTGCCATCAGTGGGGACAGTATAGGTCCCCAGCATTTT. It codes for CAISGDSIGPQHF.

This clone was detected a few times. The chain couples TRBV4-3 to TRBJ2-7; possibly TRBD1 for D (5 bases). Per the germline V gene, CDR1 is LGHNA and CDR2 is YSLEER. With 2 bases removed from V and 6 bases from J, the gap between germline ends came to 14 bases. The CDR3 consists of 14 residues. CDR3 nucleotide sequence: TGCGCCAGCAGCCAAACGCCATACAGGAGCGAGCAGTACTTC. Amino acids: CASSQTPYRSEQYF.

This sequence joins TRBV2 and TRBJ2-7; 7 bases line up with TRBD1. V shed 6 bases, J shed 4 bases, and the junction held 9 bases outside the gene matches. Germline loops: CDR1 SNHLY, CDR2 FYNNEI. The CDR3 totals 14 residues. CDR3 in amino acids: CASSRTGVLYEQYF. The DNA of the CDR3 is TGTGCCAGCAGCCGCACAGGGGTCCTGTACGAGCAGTACTTC.

The chain uses TRBV5-1 and TRBJ2-1, with D possibly being TRBD2 (6 bases). The germline V gene encodes CDR1 SGHRS and CDR2 YFSETQ. The CDR3 extends over 16 amino acids. With 0 bases removed from V and 3 bases from J, the gap between germline ends came to 13 bases. CDR3 residues: CASSLARTGGYNEQFF. In DNA form, the CDR3 reads TGCGCCAGCAGCTTGGCGCGGACCGGGGGCTACAATGAGCAGTTCTTC.

The gene calls are TRBV4-1 and TRBJ1-5; possible D gene TRBD1, 6 bases. Germline lookup yields CDR1 MGHRA and CDR2 YSYEKL. V was cut by 2 bases and J by 3 bases, with 23 bases left in between. This CDR3 comprises 19 residues. The CDR3: CASSQLFQVGGADNQPQHF. Written as DNA, the CDR3 is TGCGCCAGCAGCCAACTTTTTCAGGTGGGGGGGGCGGACAATCAGCCCCAGCATTTT.

V gene TRBV4-3 combines with J gene TRBJ2-2; 8 bases map to TRBD1. Germline V gene sequence: CDR1 LGHNA, CDR2 YSLEER. The CDR3 consists of 14 residues. V lost 4 bases to trimming and J lost 6 bases; unmatched junction nucleotides: 4. The DNA for the CDR3 is TGCGCCAGCAGCCTACTACAGGGGGCCGGGGAGCTGTTTTTT. Translation gives CASSLLQGAGELFF.

The CDR3 DNA is TGTGCCAGCAGCCCCAGGGGGCACACTGAAGCTTTCTTT. Its protein product is CASSPRGHTEAFF. This sequence joins TRBV4-2 and TRBJ1-1; 8 bases line up with TRBD1. The CDR3 is made up of 13 amino acids. V gave up 4 bases and J gave up 3 bases; unmatched junction bases: 1. Germline assignment: CDR1 LGHNA and CDR2 YNFKEQ.

This clone was observed a single time. The gene calls are TRBV10-3 and TRBJ2-2; tentative D call: TRBD1 (8 bases). Germline V gene data show CDR1 as ENHRY and CDR2 as SYGVKD. The germline V and J ends were trimmed by 0 bases and 4 bases, with 12 bases remaining between them. This CDR3 region has 16 residues. DNA for the CDR3: TGTGCCATCAGTGAGTCGACAGGGGAGGGCACCGGGGAGCTGTTTTTT. Translation gives CAISESTGEGTGELFF.

This chain links TRBV4-3 with TRBJ2-1; weak D call: TRBD1 (6 bases). The germline V and J ends were trimmed by 4 bases and 3 bases, with 10 bases remaining between them. Germline CDR1 reads LGHNA; CDR2 reads YSLEER. The CDR3 runs 14 residues. The CDR3 DNA sequence: TGCGCCAGCAGCCTCTGGACAGACTACAATGAGCAGTTCTTC. This gives the protein CASSLWTDYNEQFF.

V usage is TRBV28 and J usage is TRBJ2-4, with 7 bases lining up with TRBD1. CDR3 length: 15 amino acids. After removal of 5 bases from V and 8 bases from J, the junction contained 12 bases not matched to a gene. Per germline, CDR1 MDHEN and CDR2 SYDVKM. CDR3 nucleotide sequence: TGTGCCAGCAGTAGCCCTTGGACAGGCCAAGACATTCAGTACTTC. It codes for CASSSPWTGQDIQYF.

Comments on this clone: Other DNA sequences from this sample encode an identical CDR3 as well. The chain joins TRBV5-6 to TRBJ2-7; unclear D gene. The CDR3 is 13 amino acids. V shed 1 base and J shed 5 bases, with 10 bases lying between them. CDR1 is SGHDT, CDR2 YYEEEE, per germline. CDR3 DNA sequence: TGTGCCAGCAGCTTGACTGCTGCACACGAGCAGTACTTC. It encodes CASSLTAAHEQYF.

V gene TRBV5-6 combines with J gene TRBJ1-2, with a tentative D call TRBD1 (5 bases). Germline CDR1 is SGHDT and CDR2 is YYEEEE. Trimming stripped 0 bases from V and 4 bases from J, with 13 bases between. The CDR3 runs 15 residues. In nucleotides, the CDR3 is TGTGCCAGCAGCTTGGATTGGGGGGGAGGCTATGGCTACACCTTC. Translating gives CASSLDWGGGYGYTF.

V is TRBV6-5 and J is TRBJ1-1, with TRBD1 matching over 9 bases. This CDR3 has 13 residues. Germline V gene lookup returns CDR1 MNHEY and CDR2 SVGAGI. V trimming: 5 bases; J trimming: 3 bases; junction bases outside the gene matches: 1. As DNA, the CDR3 is TGTGCCAGCAGTGGACAGGGGTACACTGAAGCTTTCTTT. Translation: CASSGQGYTEAFF.

J is TRBJ1-4 and V is TRBV28, with D tentatively TRBD1 (5 bases). Germline CDR1 and CDR2: MDHEN and SYDVKM. This CDR3 contains 13 residues. Trimming took 8 bases from V and 8 from J, leaving 15 bases between them. CDR3 bases: TGTGCCAGCCGGGGGGGAATAGAGGAAAAACTGTTTTTT. Protein sequence: CASRGGIEEKLFF.

The CDR3, as DNA: TGTGCCAGCAGCCATCGGGGGGTTTCCTACGAGCAGTACTTC. Encoded protein: CASSHRGVSYEQYF. The chain uses TRBV5-8 and TRBJ2-7, with 7 positions matching TRBD2. This CDR3 region has 14 residues. J was trimmed by 1 base and V by 4 bases; bases with no gene match: 5. CDR1 and CDR2 (germline): SGHTS, YDEGEE.

V usage is TRBV7-6 and J usage is TRBJ2-7; tentative D call: TRBD1 (5 bases). Germline V gene data show CDR1 as SGHVS and CDR2 as FNYEAQ. Trimming shortened V by 1 base and J by 3 bases, and 13 bases separated the two germline ends. There are 15 residues in the CDR3. The CDR3 nucleotides are TGTGCCAGCAGCTTAGGCCCAGGGATTAGCTACGAGCAGTACTTC. Its translation: CASSLGPGISYEQYF. The entire variable domain, with the rest obtained from reference TRBV7-6 and TRBJ2-7, is as follows: GAGVSQSPRYKVTKRGQDVALRCDPISGHVSLYWYRQALGQGPEFLTYFNYEAQQDKSGLPNDRFSAERPEGSISTLTIQRTEQRDSAMYRCASSLGPGISYEQYFGPGTRLTVT.

This clone was counted once. The DNA of the CDR3 is TGCGCCAGCAGCCAAGGGAGCGAGCAGTACTTC. It specifies CASSQGSEQYF. The chain uses TRBV4-3 and TRBJ2-7; no firm D call. Looked up from germline, CDR1 is LGHNA and CDR2 is YSLEER. There are 11 residues in the CDR3. The V end was cut by 1 base, the J end by 6 bases, with 4 bases between.

This clone was seen a single time. The V and J genes are TRBV9 and TRBJ2-3; tentatively, D is TRBD1 (6 bases). This CDR3 is 15 amino acids long. Trimming cost V 0 bases and J 4 bases, with 12 bases left between them. CDR1 is SGDLS, CDR2 YYNGEE, per germline. This chain's CDR3 is CASSVVSGAADTQYF. In DNA form, the CDR3 reads TGTGCCAGCAGCGTAGTGTCAGGGGCGGCAGATACGCAGTATTTT. The complete variable domain, with remaining parts taken from reference TRBV9 and TRBJ2-3, reads DSGVTQTPKHLITATGQRVTLRCSPRSGDLSVYWYQQSLDQGLQFLIQYYNGEERAKGNILERFSAQQFPDLHSELNLSSLELGDSALYFCASSVVSGAADTQYFGPGTRLTVL.

The J gene is TRBJ2-1, the V gene TRBV28; 8 nucleotides align to TRBD1. Trimming at V came to 2 bases and at J to 3 bases, leaving 6 bases not matched to a gene. The CDR3 sequence is 16 residues long. CDR1 is MDHEN, CDR2 SYDVKM, per germline. This CDR3 is CASSLGRQGRYNEQFF. The CDR3 nucleotides are TGTGCCAGCAGTTTAGGTCGACAGGGGCGCTACAATGAGCAGTTCTTC.

The chain combines TRBV13 with TRBJ2-5, with D possibly TRBD1 on 6 matching bases. V lost 5 bases and J lost 4, with 17 bases in between. The V gene's germline CDR1 is PRHDT and CDR2 FYEKMQ (reference sequence). The CDR3 is made up of 15 amino acids. DNA for the CDR3: TGTGCCAGCAGCCCGTCGACAGGCTTCTTAGAGACCCAGTACTTC. It codes for CASSPSTGFLETQYF.

Note on this clone: Sequence at one end of the junction differs from germline and may be a read error. The chain recombines TRBV7-9 with TRBJ2-7; TRBD2 aligns across 7 bases. Germline assignment: CDR1 SEHNR and CDR2 FQNEAQ (reference sequence). There are 17 residues in the CDR3. The DNA of the CDR3 is TGTTCCAGCAGCTCCCACTTCTTGGGGGGGAGCTCCTACGAGCAGTACTTC. Amino acids: CSSSSHFLGGSSYEQYF.

The chain has TRBV19 and TRBJ2-2, with TRBD2 matching over 9 bases. Germline V lookup: CDR1 LNHDA, CDR2 SQIVND (reference sequence). The junction had 3 bases not matched to a gene; V was cut back by 6 bases and J by 4 bases. The CDR3 length is 14 residues. The CDR3 reads CASSRAGGTGELFF. CDR3 nucleotides: TGTGCCAGTAGCCGAGCGGGAGGCACCGGGGAGCTGTTTTTT.

In regard to this clone: The same CDR3 arises from other DNA sequences in this sample as well. The rearrangement uses TRBV6-1 and TRBJ1-2; D gene ambiguous. The germline V and J ends were trimmed by 10 bases and 5 bases, with 11 bases remaining between them. The CDR3 loop spans 11 amino acids. Germline values: CDR1 MNHNS, CDR2 SASEGT. This CDR3 is CATRPLYGYTF. The DNA of the CDR3 is TGTGCCACGCGGCCGTTGTATGGCTACACCTTC.

The V and J genes are TRBV28 and TRBJ2-1; perhaps TRBD1 as D (7 bases). The CDR3 totals 17 residues. Germline CDR1 reads MDHEN; CDR2 reads SYDVKM. Deletions cut 3 bases from V and 4 bases from J, with 19 bases between. CDR3 in DNA: TGTGCCAGCAGTTTCATACAGGGGAAACGGGGGTACAATGAGCAGTTCTTC. Protein: CASSFIQGKRGYNEQFF.

This sequence joins TRBV4-2 and TRBJ1-6; D is perhaps TRBD1 (5 bases). The germline gives CDR1 LGHNA, CDR2 YNFKEQ. The germline V and J ends were trimmed by 4 bases and 8 bases, with 15 bases remaining between them. This CDR3 is 15 amino acids long. Here the CDR3 DNA reads TGTGCCAGCAGCCTCTTGTTAGGGGCCGATTCACCCCTCCACTTT. It is translated as CASSLLLGADSPLHF.

The V call is TRBV18, the J call TRBJ1-2; 10 nucleotides line up with TRBD1. V lost 2 bases to trimming and J lost 6 bases; unmatched junction nucleotides: 9. The length of the CDR3 is 16 residues. Per germline, CDR1 KGHSH and CDR2 LQKENI. The DNA for the CDR3 is TGTGCCAGCTCACCAAGTACGACAGGGGGCGTTGATGGCTACACCTTC. The encoded protein is CASSPSTTGGVDGYTF.

V and J are TRBV4-3 and TRBJ2-3; a weak D match, TRBD2 (5 bases). Germline V CDR1 and CDR2: LGHNA, YSLEER. V lost 1 base and J lost 2, with 13 bases in between. The length of the CDR3 is 16 residues. This CDR3 reads CASSQVVGEPTDTQYF. CDR3 nucleotide sequence: TGCGCCAGCAGCCAAGTGGTTGGGGAGCCCACAGATACGCAGTATTTT.